This T cell receptor (beta chain) was found in a study of blood T cells in healthy people across ages (dated by TCRdb to between 2014 and 2017). About the investigation overall: Template switching captured roughly one uniquely barcoded TCR beta cDNA molecule per two T cells in model experiments. The donors were split into four age groups: young (average around 16 years), middle-aged (roughly 39), aged (over 55) and long-lived (approximately 89). To avoid experimental bias, donors of different ages were distributed randomly across sequencing lanes. Using deep sequencing normalized with unique cDNA molecular identifiers, the study measured how TCR beta repertoire diversity changes with age. For two donors (one aged 18 to 30 and one aged 80 or older), the study analyzed two additional independent replicas of 1 million unique cDNA reads from the same blood draw.

There are 14 amino acids in the CDR3, from cysteine to phenylalanine inclusive. Of the read, only the CDR3 DNA is kept; its 42 bases are in frame from base 1. V loses 2 bases of germline sequence and J loses 11 bases, and the interval between the two ends is 18 bases. Via the germline V gene, CDR1 is SGHAT and CDR2 FQNNGV. On the study overall, not on this receptor specifically: Donor CMV infection status was unknown, potentially confounding age-related changes in expanded clonotypes. Because profiling used bulk unsorted PBMCs, naive and antigen-experienced compartments could not be compared conclusively. A strong correlation was found between observed TCR beta diversity and the percentage of naive T cells measured by flow cytometry. Total diversity estimates from one million sequenced T cells were considered lower bounds and underestimates. Compared with the aged group, the long-lived group had more naive CD4+ T cells, fewer expanded clones and increased TCR diversity, suggesting age selection. Observed TCR beta diversity per million T cells fell roughly linearly with age, and a significant reduction was already apparent by age roughly 40.

In the case of this clonotype: Its binding antigen is unknown. Base qualities are not at hand, and no much larger clone is one base apart.

The 35 to 40 donors, aged about 6 to 90 years, were systemically healthy Caucasian individuals from Russia. Approximately 11 milliliters of peripheral blood were drawn from each donor into EDTA-treated Vacutainer tubes. Ficoll-Paque density-gradient centrifugation was used to isolate PBMCs, with at least 7 million obtained per sample. Total RNA was extracted from PBMCs with Trizol reagent, with at least 6 micrograms obtained per sample. The percentages of naive CD45RAhigh/CD27high T cells were determined by flow cytometry on a PBMC aliquot from every donor. Libraries were constructed by 5' RACE. The instrument given in TCRdb is Illumina HiSeq 2500. A second PCR of roughly 7 to 11 cycles was performed with a sample-barcoded 5' primer and a J-beta primer mix. Each TCR beta cDNA molecule received a unique molecular identifier from a template-switch 5' adaptor carrying 12 random nucleotides. Each sample yielded at least 2.5 million CDR3-containing paired-end reads. The Mint cDNA synthesis kit, primed by a TRBC-specific oligonucleotide, was used to synthesize first-strand cDNA from all RNA. Following uracil-DNA glycosylase treatment, a first 18-cycle PCR with universal primers M1SS and BC2_uni_R was performed on all cDNA. Per the authors' processing: For normalization, 1 million high-quality reads were randomly selected from each sample, with every read carrying a distinct molecular identifier. Instead of being binned into consensus sequences, reads that shared molecular identifiers were thrown out. CDR3 identification, clonotype clustering and error correction used MiTCR with a Q25 quality threshold and the strictest error-elimination algorithm. A nonparametric unseen species model with Euler transformation was used to estimate lower-bound total TCR beta diversity. TCRdb ran its own pipeline on the public reads, namely fastp trimming at Q25 and MiXCR clone calling, and kept in-frame beta chains. When rows share a CDR3 protein, they turn into one entry using the most common DNA and genes. The V and J calls here are based on TCRdb, not the publication. This sample is represented by under 1,000,000 distinct CDR3 sequences; about half of them were singletons. Approximately 18% of the sample goes to the ten largest clones.

The chain couples TRBV11-2 to TRBJ2-5, and perhaps TRBD2 as D gene, on 5 matching bases. The sample taken for sequencing was blood. The clonotype comes from an older man in good health. The DNA sequence follows: TGTGCCAGCAGCTTAAGTCGGGGATCGGATGAGCAGTACTTC. Protein translation: CASSLSRGSDEQYF.